A selection of T cell receptor beta chains follows, all from one sample in a study of shared clonotypes between healthy human individuals. Only in-frame clones appear in the TCRdb table, and some are missing; sequencing was by immunoSEQ multiplex PCR. The sample gives millions of clones, more than 80% of which show up once; about 0.13% is in the top ten. The sequencing input was naive CD4+ T cells sorted from blood. The receptors stem from a man aged 18 to 29 in good health. The CDR3 runs from the conserved cysteine through the conserved F or W. Each record gives: D gene, clone size, V gene, J gene, CDR3 protein, CDR3 DNA. A D gene is named only where the DNA matches it firmly. Where a row states a size, it is once, few, many or the class of an expanded clone; other rows omit it.

d_gene: -; abundance: -; v_gene: TRBV28; j_gene: TRBJ1-5; CDR3aa: CASRRPNQPQHF; CDR3nt: TGTGCCAGCAGGCGACCCAATCAGCCCCAGCATTTT
d_gene: -; abundance: once; v_gene: TRBV19; j_gene: TRBJ1-5; CDR3aa: CASSISGAGGQPQHF; CDR3nt: TGTGCCAGTAGTATCTCAGGGGCGGGCGGTCAGCCCCAGCATTTT
d_gene: TRBD1; abundance: -; v_gene: TRBV30; j_gene: TRBJ1-6; CDR3aa: CACYHQGVGSPLHF; CDR3nt: TGTGCCTGCTATCACCAGGGGGTCGGATCACCCCTCCACTTT
d_gene: -; abundance: -; v_gene: TRBV6-6; j_gene: TRBJ1-2; CDR3aa: CASSYSLGREEGGYTF; CDR3nt: TGTGCCAGCAGTTACTCTCTAGGCAGGGAAGAGGGTGGCTACACCTTC
d_gene: TRBD1; abundance: -; v_gene: TRBV4-1; j_gene: TRBJ2-7; CDR3aa: CASSQGLRQGGTYEQYF; CDR3nt: TGCGCCAGCAGCCAAGGGTTACGACAGGGGGGAACCTACGAGCAGTACTTC
d_gene: TRBD2; abundance: -; v_gene: TRBV5-1; j_gene: TRBJ2-5; CDR3aa: CASSLEAGEETQYF; CDR3nt: TGCGCCAGCAGCTTGGAAGCGGGAGAAGAGACCCAGTACTTC
d_gene: TRBD1; abundance: -; v_gene: TRBV18; j_gene: TRBJ2-6; CDR3aa: CASSPNLTGARGANVLTF; CDR3nt: TGTGCCAGCTCACCGAACCTGACAGGGGCGCGTGGGGCCAACGTCCTGACTTTC
d_gene: -; abundance: -; v_gene: TRBV18; j_gene: TRBJ2-7; CDR3aa: CASSPGRDIYEQYF; CDR3nt: TGTGCCAGCTCACCGGGGCGGGATATCTACGAGCAGTACTTC
d_gene: -; abundance: -; v_gene: TRBV28; j_gene: TRBJ1-5; CDR3aa: CASNRASNQPQHF; CDR3nt: TGTGCCAGCAACAGGGCCAGCAATCAGCCCCAGCATTTT
d_gene: -; abundance: once; v_gene: TRBV6-1; j_gene: TRBJ1-4; CDR3aa: CASSTGPSTARFF; CDR3nt: TGTGCCAGCAGTACAGGGCCCTCCACCGCGCGCTTTTTT
d_gene: TRBD2; abundance: once; v_gene: TRBV30; j_gene: TRBJ2-3; CDR3aa: CAWRRGGGRDTQYF; CDR3nt: TGTGCCTGGAGACGGGGGGGTGGGCGAGATACGCAGTATTTT
d_gene: -; abundance: -; v_gene: TRBV7-3; j_gene: TRBJ2-2; CDR3aa: CASSFGLGPAYTGELFF; CDR3nt: TGTGCCAGCAGCTTCGGCCTGGGGCCCGCCTACACCGGGGAGCTGTTTTTT
d_gene: TRBD1; abundance: once; v_gene: TRBV29-1; j_gene: TRBJ2-7; CDR3aa: CSVWTGGYEQYF; CDR3nt: TGCAGCGTATGGACAGGGGGGTACGAGCAGTACTTC
d_gene: -; abundance: -; v_gene: TRBV29-1; j_gene: TRBJ2-7; CDR3aa: CSVEQTDTYEQYF; CDR3nt: TGCAGCGTTGAACAGACGGATACCTACGAGCAGTACTTC
d_gene: TRBD2; abundance: -; v_gene: TRBV9; j_gene: TRBJ2-5; CDR3aa: CASSVSYSGETQYF; CDR3nt: TGTGCCAGCAGCGTAAGTTATAGCGGGGAGACCCAGTACTTC
d_gene: -; abundance: few; v_gene: TRBV30; j_gene: TRBJ1-1; CDR3aa: CAWNVPPGSEAFF; CDR3nt: TGTGCCTGGAATGTACCCCCGGGGAGTGAAGCTTTCTTT
d_gene: TRBD1; abundance: -; v_gene: TRBV15; j_gene: TRBJ1-4; CDR3aa: CATSFRTGGEKLFF; CDR3nt: TGTGCCACCAGTTTTCGGACAGGCGGGGAAAAACTGTTTTTT
d_gene: TRBD1; abundance: -; v_gene: TRBV19; j_gene: TRBJ1-5; CDR3aa: CASRIAGQSNNQPQHF; CDR3nt: TGTGCCAGCCGTATCGCGGGACAGAGTAACAATCAGCCCCAGCATTTT
d_gene: -; abundance: -; v_gene: TRBV6-5; j_gene: TRBJ1-5; CDR3aa: CASSPRDRFNQPQHF; CDR3nt: TGTGCCAGCAGCCCCCGAGACAGGTTCAATCAGCCCCAGCATTTT
d_gene: -; abundance: -; v_gene: TRBV15; j_gene: TRBJ2-2; CDR3aa: CATSRDAFTGELFF; CDR3nt: TGTGCCACCAGCAGAGATGCATTCACCGGGGAGCTGTTTTTT
d_gene: TRBD2; abundance: -; v_gene: TRBV5-4; j_gene: TRBJ2-1; CDR3aa: CASSKSRETGEQFF; CDR3nt: TGTGCCAGCAGCAAGTCGCGGGAGACTGGGGAGCAGTTCTTC
d_gene: -; abundance: once; v_gene: TRBV2; j_gene: TRBJ1-5; CDR3aa: CASSEMGIGNQPQHF; CDR3nt: TGTGCCAGCAGTGAAATGGGGATCGGCAATCAGCCCCAGCATTTT
d_gene: -; abundance: once; v_gene: TRBV6-5; j_gene: TRBJ1-6; CDR3aa: CASSEGYRNSPLHF; CDR3nt: TGTGCCAGCAGCGAGGGATATCGAAATTCACCCCTCCACTTT
d_gene: -; abundance: -; v_gene: TRBV30; j_gene: TRBJ2-7; CDR3aa: CAWKTTRSPEQYF; CDR3nt: TGTGCCTGGAAAACCACTAGAAGTCCCGAGCAGTACTTC
d_gene: -; abundance: -; v_gene: TRBV5-5; j_gene: TRBJ1-5; CDR3aa: CASSLGRGSDQPQHF; CDR3nt: TGTGCCAGCAGCTTGGGGCGGGGATCCGATCAGCCCCAGCATTTT
d_gene: -; abundance: -; v_gene: TRBV4-1; j_gene: TRBJ2-1; CDR3aa: CASSLGTPNEQFF; CDR3nt: TGCGCCAGCAGCCTCGGGACACCGAATGAGCAGTTCTTC
d_gene: -; abundance: few; v_gene: TRBV2; j_gene: TRBJ2-7; CDR3aa: CASRPLVNSYEQYF; CDR3nt: TGTGCCAGCAGACCACTAGTCAATTCCTACGAGCAGTACTTC